These 26 T cell receptor beta chains came from one sample sequenced in a study of patients and donors after allogeneic stem cell transplantation. Using its own MiXCR run on the RT-PCR reads, TCRdb lists one record per CDR3 protein. The repertoire holds fewer than 25,000 distinct CDR3 sequences, with about 5% as singletons. Sequencing used blood, either unsorted or a sorted T cell fraction (not recorded which). Source of these receptors: a human donor who was either an allogeneic HSCT recipient or a stem cell or donor lymphocyte infusion donor (not recorded which). It is not recorded whose cells these are; they may come from a transplant donor.

This clonotype was seen ten or more times. The chain combines TRBV2 with TRBJ1-5; D remains ambiguous. V shed 4 bases and J shed 4 bases, with 5 bases lying between them. This CDR3 is built from 12 residues. Per the germline V gene, CDR1 is SNHLY and CDR2 is FYNNEI. Here the CDR3 reads CASSAPNQPQHF. The CDR3 nucleotides read TGTGCCAGCAGTGCCCCAAATCAGCCCCAGCATTTT.

This clonotype was detected many times. The chain is built from TRBV6-5 and TRBJ1-4, with TRBD1 matching over 9 bases. After removal of 0 bases from V and 10 bases from J, the junction contained 6 bases not matched to a gene. CDR1 and CDR2 from the germline V gene are MNHEY and SVGAGI. The CDR3 consists of 15 residues. The chain's CDR3 is CASSYSWDRAGKLFF. CDR3 nucleotides: TGTGCCAGCAGTTACTCCTGGGACAGGGCCGGAAAACTGTTTTTT.

This clonotype came up many times. The chain joins TRBV19 to TRBJ2-7, with 9 bases matching TRBD2. Trimming removed 5 bases from V and 3 bases from J; junction bases left unmatched: 5. The CDR3 has 14 residues. Germline V lookup: CDR1 LNHDA, CDR2 SQIVND (reference sequence). The CDR3 reads CASSPHSGSYEQYF. The CDR3 region has the DNA TGTGCCAGTAGTCCCCATAGCGGGAGCTACGAGCAGTACTTC.

The sample holds many counts of this clonotype. The rearrangement joins TRBV10-3 to TRBJ2-2, with 8 bases identical to TRBD1. CDR1 ENHRY and CDR2 SYGVKD come from the germline V gene. V gave up 10 bases and J gave up 2 bases; unmatched junction bases: 6. The CDR3 has 14 amino acids. The CDR3, as DNA: TGTGCCACCAGGGGGCAGGGTAACACCGGGGAGCTGTTTTTT. Translating gives CATRGQGNTGELFF.

In its sample, this clonotype was seen many times. CDR3 sequence (DNA): TGCGCCAGCAGCGGGACAGGGGGTAGAAATTCACCCCTCCACTTT. This codes for CASSGTGGRNSPLHF. V usage is TRBV5-1 and J usage is TRBJ1-6; 11 bases align to TRBD1. The CDR3 extends over 15 amino acids. Trimming removed 4 bases from V and 7 bases from J; junction bases left unmatched: 4. Germline lookup yields CDR1 SGHRS and CDR2 YFSETQ. Combining the CDR3 with reference TRBV5-1 and TRBJ1-6 gives the whole variable domain KAGVTQTPRYLIKTRGQQVTLSCSPISGHRSVSWYQQTPGQGLQFLFEYFSETQRNKGNFPGRFSGRQFSNSRSEMNVSTLELGDSALYLCASSGTGGRNSPLHFGNGTRLTVT.

This clonotype was seen many times. This chain uses TRBV7-9 with TRBJ2-7; a weak D match, TRBD2 (5 bases). The CDR3 has 14 amino acids. CDR1 and CDR2 (germline): SEHNR, FQNEAQ (reference sequence). Trimming took 5 bases from V and 8 from J, leaving 19 bases between them. The CDR3 bases are TGTGCCAGCAGCCCCGGGGTTCTAGGGTTAAAGCAGTACTTC. Its translation is CASSPGVLGLKQYF.

This clonotype has just a few counts. The CDR3 is CAIQKGRFYGYTF. CDR3 DNA: TGTGCCATCCAGAAAGGACGGTTCTATGGCTACACCTTC. The chain employs TRBV10-3 and TRBJ1-2; D is unclear. Per the germline V gene, CDR1 is ENHRY and CDR2 is SYGVKD. This CDR3 is built from 13 residues. V was cut by 8 bases and J by 4 bases, with 14 bases left in between.

This clonotype was picked up many times. The V and J genes are TRBV5-1 and TRBJ2-1; TRBD1 matches 7 bases. The CDR3 extends over 15 amino acids. The V gene end was trimmed by 2 bases and the J gene end by 3 bases; junction bases not matched to a gene: 5. Germline V gene lookup returns CDR1 SGHRS and CDR2 YFSETQ. DNA of the CDR3: TGCGCCAGCAGCTTTCTAGGGGGCGACTACAATGAGCAGTTCTTC. It specifies CASSFLGGDYNEQFF.

This clonotype was seen ten or more times. The chain joins TRBV7-9 to TRBJ2-4; unclear D gene. The V end lost 2 bases, the J end lost 2 bases, and 7 bases lay between the germline ends. Germline V gives CDR1 SEHNR, CDR2 FQNEAQ (reference sequence). The CDR3 runs 14 residues. Here the CDR3 DNA reads TGTGCCAGCAGCTTAAGCATTACCAAAAACATTCAGTACTTC. Amino acids: CASSLSITKNIQYF.

V usage is TRBV25-1 and J usage is TRBJ2-3; tentatively, D is TRBD2 (8 bases). The CDR3 runs 17 residues. The V and J ends lost 3 bases and 2 bases respectively, with 18 bases between them. Germline CDR1 is MGHDK and CDR2 is SYGVNS. Here the CDR3 reads CASSDGGGTAATDTQYF. The CDR3 coding sequence is TGTGCCAGCAGTGACGGGGGGGGGACAGCAGCCACAGATACGCAGTATTTT.

This clonotype is classed as medium-sized. The chain links TRBV7-9 to TRBJ1-1; a weak D match, TRBD1 (5 bases). V was cut by 0 bases and J by 6 bases, with 11 bases left in between. Per the germline V gene, CDR1 is SEHNR and CDR2 is FQNEAQ (reference sequence). This CDR3 has 14 amino acids. The CDR3 here is CASSLAQGFAEAFF. CDR3 bases: TGTGCCAGCAGCTTAGCGCAGGGTTTCGCTGAAGCTTTCTTT.

This clonotype was counted at least ten times. The chain employs TRBV12-3 or TRBV12-4 and TRBJ1-5; TRBD1 matches at 11 bases. J gave up 5 bases and V 5 bases, and 5 bases lay outside the gene matches. This CDR3 is 15 amino acids long. CDR3 sequence: CASSLDRGQYQPQHF. CDR3 coding DNA: TGTGCCAGCAGTCTGGACAGGGGGCAATATCAGCCCCAGCATTTT.

This clonotype was counted at least ten times. The rearrangement links TRBV20-1 to TRBJ1-1, with unresolved D. CDR1 is DFQATT and CDR2 is SNEGSKA in the germline V gene (reference sequence). The CDR3 covers 12 residues. Between the trimmed V and J ends, which lost 2 bases and 0 bases, there was a span of 4 bases. Here the CDR3 DNA reads TGCAGTGCTAGATCAATGAACACTGAAGCTTTCTTT. It yields the protein CSARSMNTEAFF.

This clonotype was seen many times. V usage is TRBV20-1 and J usage is TRBJ2-3; 8 bases are shared with TRBD1. Germline values: CDR1 DFQATT, CDR2 SNEGSKA (reference sequence). The CDR3 consists of 13 residues. The CDR3 coding sequence is TGCACCCCAGGGGGCCTCGGCACAGATACGCAGTATTTT. Residues: CTPGGLGTDTQYF.

In the case of this clonotype: At one of its ends the junction is not consistent with the germline gene, which may arise from a read error. This sequence joins TRBV7-7 and TRBJ2-5, with 8 nucleotides matching TRBD2. This CDR3 spans 14 amino acids. Germline V gene sequence: CDR1 SSHAT, CDR2 FNYEAQ (reference sequence). CDR3 in DNA: TGTGCTAGCAGCCACGGGGGGGCGCAAGAGACCCAGTACTTC. The encoded protein is CASSHGGAQETQYF.

This chain uses TRBV7-9 with TRBJ1-2, with D maybe TRBD1 (5 bases). Trimming stripped 5 bases from V and 3 bases from J, with 19 bases between. Germline loops: CDR1 SEHNR, CDR2 FQNEAQ (reference sequence). CDR3 size: 16 residues. CDR3 nucleotides: TGTGCCAGCAGCAACAACCAGGGAGGACGTGACTATGGCTACACCTTC. Its protein product is CASSNNQGGRDYGYTF. Looking up the rest from reference TRBV7-9 and TRBJ1-2 gives the full variable domain: DTGVSQNPRHKITKRGQNVTFRCDPISEHNRLYWYRQTLGQGPEFLTYFQNEAQLEKSRLLSDRFSAERPKGSFSTLEIQRTEQGDSAMYLCASSNNQGGRDYGYTFGSGTRLTVV.

This clonotype was seen ten or more times. This chain connects TRBV4-2 to TRBJ2-5, with 7 bases lining up with TRBD1. This CDR3 spans 15 amino acids. Germline CDR1 LGHNA, CDR2 YNFKEQ. J lost 4 bases, V lost 0 bases, and 5 bases had no gene match. The DNA of the CDR3 is TGTGCCAGCAGCCAAGACAAACAGGGGAGAGAGACCCAGTACTTC. The encoded protein is CASSQDKQGRETQYF.

This clonotype was detected ten times or more. The gene calls are TRBV9 and TRBJ1-5; 7 bases are shared with TRBD1. J lost 5 bases, V lost 8 bases, and 4 bases had no gene match. The CDR3 runs to 12 residues. Germline values: CDR1 SGDLS, CDR2 YYNGEE. The CDR3 protein is CARRGRDQPQHF. CDR3 sequence (DNA): TGTGCCAGGAGGGGGCGGGATCAGCCCCAGCATTTT.

Many counts were recorded for this clonotype. J is TRBJ2-7 and V is TRBV18; tentative D call: TRBD1 (5 bases). The CDR3 has 14 amino acids. Looked up from germline, CDR1 is KGHSH and CDR2 is LQKENI. V lost 0 bases and J lost 1, with 7 bases in between. The chain's CDR3 is CASSPPDSSYEQYF. The CDR3 DNA reads TGTGCCAGCTCACCACCTGACAGTTCCTACGAGCAGTACTTC.

In its sample, this clonotype was seen many times. In DNA form, the CDR3 reads TGTGCCAGTAGAAGACAGGACGCCTCCAGATCTAACTATGGCTACACCTTC. This encodes CASRRQDASRSNYGYTF. The V and J genes are TRBV19 and TRBJ1-2, with TRBD1 as a possible D gene (6 bases). Deletions cut 6 bases from V and 0 bases from J, with 20 bases between. Per germline, CDR1 LNHDA and CDR2 SQIVND (reference sequence). This CDR3 is 17 amino acids long.

In this sample, this clonotype turned up a few times. The chain employs TRBV6-1 and TRBJ1-1; D uncertain. The CDR3 runs to 14 residues. Germline V CDR1 and CDR2: MNHNS, SASEGT. The V end lost 6 bases, the J end lost 1 base, and 12 bases lay between the germline ends. The CDR3 bases are TGTGCCAGCAGCGCGGACCGGGAGAACACTGAAGCTTTCTTT. Its translation: CASSADRENTEAFF.

This clonotype has only a few counts. V usage is TRBV5-1 and J usage is TRBJ2-7; D possibly corresponds to TRBD2 (8 bases). V dropped 6 bases and J dropped 2 bases, with 15 bases sitting between them. This CDR3 is 14 amino acids long. CDR1 and CDR2 (germline): SGHRS, YFSETQ. The CDR3 region has the DNA TGCGCCAGCAAGGGGGCGGGGGGCACCTACGAGCAGTACTTC. Translating it yields CASKGAGGTYEQYF.

Concerning this clonotype itself: One end of the junction is discordant with germline, which a read error may explain. The rearrangement joins TRBV6-1 to TRBJ1-3; no firm D call. Germline V lookup: CDR1 MNHNS, CDR2 SASEGT. The CDR3 covers 14 residues. The CDR3 DNA reads TGTGCCATCAGTAAACTGGGGACTGGAAACACCATATATTTT. As protein: CAISKLGTGNTIYF.

The rearrangement uses TRBV7-9 and TRBJ2-2; TRBD2 agrees at 8 bases. The CDR3 is made up of 16 amino acids. In germline, CDR1 is SEHNR, CDR2 FQNEAQ (reference sequence). The V gene end was trimmed by 3 bases and the J gene end by 9 bases; junction bases not matched to a gene: 12. As DNA, the CDR3 is TGTGCCAGCAGCTTGGGAAGTAGCGGGGCCCACCGGGAGCTGTTTTTT. Translated, it gives CASSLGSSGAHRELFF.

This clonotype was seen ten or more times. The chain uses TRBV7-2 and TRBJ1-6, with TRBD1 as a possible D gene (5 bases). This CDR3 has 14 residues. V lost 1 base, J lost 7 bases, and 8 bases lay in between. Germline lookup yields CDR1 SGHTA and CDR2 FQGNSA. CDR3 region: CASSLGQRNSPLHF. The CDR3 bases are TGTGCCAGCAGCTTAGGACAGAGAAATTCACCCCTCCACTTT.

This clonotype was seen many times. The rearrangement joins TRBV20-1 to TRBJ2-7, with 9 bases aligning to TRBD2. CDR3 length equals 14 residues. V shed 3 bases and J 2 bases; nucleotides not matched to a gene: 5. CDR1 and CDR2 from the germline V gene are DFQATT and SNEGSKA (reference sequence). The CDR3 here is CSASFSGGAYEQYF. DNA of the CDR3: TGCAGTGCTAGCTTTAGCGGGGGCGCCTACGAGCAGTACTTC.